The 21 T cell receptor beta chains listed next were all sequenced from one sample in a study of T-cell memory formation after mild COVID-19. MiXCR, applied by TCRdb to the 5' RACE reads, yields one record per CDR3 protein. The sample includes over 300,000 distinct CDR3 sequences, 20% to 25% seen only once; the top ten take around 23%. The specimen sequenced was PBMCs or a T cell subset sorted from them (not recorded which). All receptors derive from a man aged 18 to 35 who had mild COVID-19 (a few samples of this study predate the infection). Cell type and time point are not known.

This sequence joins TRBV18 and TRBJ1-6; D is perhaps TRBD1 (5 bases). From germline, CDR1 is KGHSH and CDR2 LQKENI. The V end lost 3 bases, the J end lost 7 bases, and 10 bases lay between the germline ends. The CDR3 totals 14 residues. The CDR3 coding sequence is TGTGCCAGCTCACCCGGGACGCTAAATTCACCCCTCCACTTT. Protein product: CASSPGTLNSPLHF.

The rearrangement uses TRBV10-3 and TRBJ2-7, with a tentative D call TRBD1 (6 bases). Trimming took 0 bases from V and 2 from J, leaving 20 bases between them. The CDR3 spans 18 residues. Germline lookup yields CDR1 ENHRY and CDR2 SYGVKD. The CDR3 DNA reads TGTGCCATCAGTGAGTCGATTAATCCTCCAGGGGCCCCCTACGAGCAGTACTTC. Translation: CAISESINPPGAPYEQYF.

V gene TRBV5-1 combines with J gene TRBJ2-7, with 8 nucleotides matching TRBD2. Per germline, CDR1 SGHRS and CDR2 YFSETQ. V was pared by 2 bases and J by 4 bases, with 5 bases of the junction left unmatched. This CDR3 region has 14 residues. CDR3 nucleotide sequence: TGCGCCAGCAGCTTAAGTAGCGGGGTTTACGAGCAGTACGTC. Translation: CASSLSSGVYEQYV.

This chain joins TRBV5-1 and TRBJ1-1; D unresolved. The CDR3 is 14 amino acids. Trimming removed 0 bases at V and 0 bases at J, with 6 bases between. CDR1 and CDR2 from the germline V gene are SGHRS and YFSETQ. The CDR3 DNA reads TGCGCCAGCAGCTTGGAGGTCTTGAACACTGAAGCTTTCTTT. As protein: CASSLEVLNTEAFF.

This clonotype was counted between two and nine times. The chain links TRBV11-2 to TRBJ2-1; 10 positions match TRBD1. The CDR3 consists of 16 residues. The germline V gene has CDR1 SGHAT and CDR2 FQNNGV. Germline trimming cut 3 bases from V and 5 bases from J; bases unmatched to any gene: 7. CDR3 sequence reads: CASSLRRDRGNNEQFF. CDR3 nucleotides: TGTGCCAGCAGCTTGCGAAGGGACAGGGGTAACAATGAGCAGTTCTTC.

The chain uses TRBV12-3 or TRBV12-4 and TRBJ2-1; 8 bases are a match to TRBD2. CDR3 length: 19 amino acids. J was trimmed by 2 bases and V by 6 bases; bases with no gene match: 18. CDR3 sequence reads: CASRPRGSSGNFAYNEQFF. In nucleotides, the CDR3 is TGTGCCAGCAGACCCCGCGGGAGTAGCGGGAATTTCGCCTACAATGAGCAGTTCTTC.

In this sample, this clonotype turned up a few times. J is TRBJ2-1 and V is TRBV4-3, with TRBD2 matching 10 bases. This CDR3 region has 16 residues. Germline CDR1 and CDR2: LGHNA and YSLEER. The V segment lost 0 bases and the J segment 7 bases; nucleotides outside the gene matches: 6. CDR3 loop: CASSQEASGGANEQFF. The CDR3 nucleotides are TGCGCCAGCAGCCAAGAGGCCAGCGGGGGGGCAAATGAGCAGTTCTTC.

This clonotype was counted ten times or more. The chain has TRBV5-1 and TRBJ2-2; D is ambiguous. The CDR3 is made up of 13 amino acids. CDR1 is SGHRS and CDR2 is YFSETQ in the germline V gene. Trimming took off 3 bases at V and 6 bases at J, with 9 bases between the two ends. CDR3: CASSSNTAGELFF. The CDR3 region has the DNA TGCGCCAGCAGCTCCAACACGGCCGGGGAGCTGTTTTTT.

The rearrangement links TRBV6-2 or TRBV6-3 to TRBJ2-3; tentatively, D is TRBD2 (6 bases). The CDR3 loop spans 15 amino acids. CDR1 MNHEY and CDR2 SVGEGT come from the germline V gene. The V gene lost 8 bases and the J gene lost 1 base, with 16 bases spanning the gap. DNA for the CDR3: TGTGCCAGCGTCCCCTCGGGACTTCGCACAGATACGCAGTATTTT. Its protein is CASVPSGLRTDTQYF.

In this sample, this clonotype turned up many times. The CDR3 protein is CASSQWRVKAKNIQYF. The CDR3 nucleotides read TGTGCCAGCAGCCAGTGGAGGGTAAAAGCCAAAAACATTCAGTACTTC. This rearrangement joins TRBV14 to TRBJ2-4; possible D gene TRBD2, 6 bases. Germline CDR1 reads SGHDN; CDR2 reads FVKESK. The CDR3 length is 16 residues. V was clipped by 3 bases and J by 0 bases, with 12 bases between them. Looking up the rest from reference TRBV14 and TRBJ2-4 gives the full variable domain: EAGVTQFPSHSVIEKGQTVTLRCDPISGHDNLYWYRRVMGKEIKFLLHFVKESKQDESGMPNNRFLAERTGGTYSTLKVQPAELEDSGVYFCASSQWRVKAKNIQYFGAGTRLSVL.

The count of this clonotype is one. The chain has TRBV4-1 and TRBJ1-1; D gene ambiguous. The CDR3 runs 14 residues. CDR1 and CDR2 (germline): MGHRA, YSYEKL. V was shortened by 0 bases and J by 5 bases, with 10 bases between the two germline ends. The CDR3 loop reads CASSQDIWGTEAFF. The CDR3 DNA reads as TGCGCCAGCAGCCAAGACATATGGGGAACTGAAGCTTTCTTT.

There are a few counts of this clonotype. The chain links TRBV25-1 to TRBJ1-3; D might be TRBD1 (6 bases). The germline CDR1 and CDR2 sequences are MGHDK and SYGVNS. The V end was cut by 1 base, the J end by 2 bases, with 9 bases between. The CDR3 runs to 15 residues. The CDR3 sequence is CASSEWGLAGNTIYF. The CDR3 coding sequence is TGTGCCAGCAGTGAATGGGGGCTAGCTGGAAACACCATATATTTT. Drawing the rest from reference TRBV25-1 and TRBJ1-3, the complete variable domain is EADIYQTPRYLVIGTGKKITLECSQTMGHDKMYWYQQDPGMELHLIHYSYGVNSTEKGDLSSESTVSRIRTEHFPLTLESARPSHTSQYLCASSEWGLAGNTIYFGEGSWLTVV.

This clonotype was counted a few times. V and J are TRBV18 and TRBJ2-5, with 8 bases aligning to TRBD1. The CDR3 runs 14 residues. Germline lookup yields CDR1 KGHSH and CDR2 LQKENI. With V trimmed by 2 bases and J by 5 bases, 4 bases remained unmatched. The CDR3 here is CASSPRGQGETQYF. For the CDR3, the DNA is TGTGCCAGCTCACCAAGAGGACAGGGCGAGACCCAGTACTTC.

This rearrangement joins TRBV11-3 to TRBJ2-7; D uncertain. The germline gives CDR1 SGHNT, CDR2 YENEEA. V lost 3 bases, J lost 3 bases, and 15 bases lay in between. The CDR3 consists of 15 residues. CDR3 loop: CASSFQVGSVYEQYF. The CDR3 DNA reads as TGTGCCAGCAGCTTTCAAGTGGGCAGCGTCTACGAGCAGTACTTC.

This sequence joins TRBV7-2 and TRBJ1-2; 7 bases match TRBD1. With 6 bases clipped from V and 2 bases from J, the junction kept 6 bases outside the gene matches. This CDR3 has 14 amino acids. CDR1 is SGHTA and CDR2 is FQGNSA in the germline V gene. The CDR3 loop reads CASRPTGDNYGYTF. The CDR3 nucleotides are TGTGCCAGCAGACCCACAGGGGACAACTATGGCTACACCTTC.

The CDR3 DNA reads as TGTGCCAGCAGACGGGGTAGCTCCTACAATGAGCAGTTCTTC. It codes for CASRRGSSYNEQFF. The J gene is TRBJ2-1, the V gene TRBV6-5; weak D call: TRBD2 (5 bases). Trimming removed 6 bases at V and 0 bases at J, with 9 bases between. In germline, CDR1 is MNHEY, CDR2 SVGAGI. The CDR3 totals 14 residues.

This chain joins TRBV4-2 and TRBJ1-2; D perhaps matches TRBD1 (6 bases). Between the trimmed V and J ends, which lost 0 bases and 4 bases, there was a span of 15 bases. The CDR3 runs 16 residues. The V gene's germline CDR1 is LGHNA and CDR2 YNFKEQ. The DNA for the CDR3 is TGTGCCAGCAGCCAAGATCGCGGGGGACAAATCTATGGCTACACCTTC. It specifies CASSQDRGGQIYGYTF.

The table lists this clonotype with a few counts. This chain links TRBV7-9 with TRBJ1-4; no definite D call. With 6 bases removed from V and 8 bases from J, the gap between germline ends came to 13 bases. CDR1 is SEHNR and CDR2 is FQNEAQ in the germline V gene (reference sequence). The CDR3 has 13 amino acids. The CDR3 bases are TGTGCCAGCAGAAGAGAGGAGGGCGAAAAACTGTTTTTT. Amino acid sequence: CASRREEGEKLFF.

This clonotype was seen more than once but under ten times. J is TRBJ2-2 and V is TRBV14; TRBD2 agrees at 11 bases. The germline V gene has CDR1 SGHDN and CDR2 FVKESK. CDR3 length: 14 residues. The J segment lost 5 bases and the V segment lost 6 bases, leaving 2 bases of the junction unmatched. CDR3 sequence reads: CASRLAGVTGELFF. The CDR3 DNA follows: TGTGCCAGCAGACTAGCGGGGGTGACCGGGGAGCTGTTTTTT.

CDR3 in amino acids: CASSLSEWIEAFF. In DNA, the CDR3 is TGTGCCAGCAGCCTAAGTGAGTGGATTGAAGCTTTCTTT. V gene TRBV7-9 combines with J gene TRBJ1-1, with D unclear. Germline lookup yields CDR1 SEHNR and CDR2 FQNEAQ (reference sequence). This CDR3 region has 13 residues. The V gene lost 5 bases and the J gene lost 7 bases, with 14 bases spanning the gap.

J is TRBJ2-7 and V is TRBV11-2; D is unresolved. Trimming took off 3 bases at V and 7 bases at J, with 10 bases between the two ends. CDR3 length equals 12 residues. CDR1 and CDR2 (germline): SGHAT, FQNNGV. CDR3 sequence: CASSLRTWEQYV. In DNA, the CDR3 is TGTGCCAGCAGCTTGCGGACGTGGGAGCAGTACGTC.